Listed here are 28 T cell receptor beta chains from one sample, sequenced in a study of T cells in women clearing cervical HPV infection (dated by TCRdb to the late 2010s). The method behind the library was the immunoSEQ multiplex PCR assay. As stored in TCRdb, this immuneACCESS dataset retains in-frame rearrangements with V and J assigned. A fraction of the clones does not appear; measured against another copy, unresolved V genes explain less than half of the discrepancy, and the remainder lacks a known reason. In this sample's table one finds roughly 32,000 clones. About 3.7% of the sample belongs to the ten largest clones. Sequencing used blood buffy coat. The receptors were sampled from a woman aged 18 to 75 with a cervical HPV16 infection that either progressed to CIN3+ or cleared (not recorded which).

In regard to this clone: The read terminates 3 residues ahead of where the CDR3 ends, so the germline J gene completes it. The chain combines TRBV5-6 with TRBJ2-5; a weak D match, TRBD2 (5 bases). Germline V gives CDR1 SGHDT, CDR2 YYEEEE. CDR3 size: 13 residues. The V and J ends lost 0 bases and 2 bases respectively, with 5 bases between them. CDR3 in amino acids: CASSLGLQETQYF. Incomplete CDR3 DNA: TGTGCCAGCAGCTTGGGACTACAAGAGACC.

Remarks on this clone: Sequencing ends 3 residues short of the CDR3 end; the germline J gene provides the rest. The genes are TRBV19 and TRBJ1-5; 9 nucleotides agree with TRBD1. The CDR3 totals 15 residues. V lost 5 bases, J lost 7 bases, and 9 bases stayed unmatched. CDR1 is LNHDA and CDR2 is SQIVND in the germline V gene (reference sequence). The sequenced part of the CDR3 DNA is TGTGCCAGTAGTCTATCCGGGACAGGGCAGCAGCCC. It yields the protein CASSLSGTGQQP. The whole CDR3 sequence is CASSLSGTGQQPQHF.

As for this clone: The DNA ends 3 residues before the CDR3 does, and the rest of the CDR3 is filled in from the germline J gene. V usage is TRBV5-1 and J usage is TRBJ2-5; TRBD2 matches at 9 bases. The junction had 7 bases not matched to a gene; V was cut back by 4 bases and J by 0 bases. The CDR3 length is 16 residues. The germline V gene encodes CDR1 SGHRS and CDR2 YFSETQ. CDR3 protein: CASSPGLALYQETQYF. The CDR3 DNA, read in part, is TGCGCCAGCAGCCCAGGACTAGCGCTTTACCAAGAGACC.

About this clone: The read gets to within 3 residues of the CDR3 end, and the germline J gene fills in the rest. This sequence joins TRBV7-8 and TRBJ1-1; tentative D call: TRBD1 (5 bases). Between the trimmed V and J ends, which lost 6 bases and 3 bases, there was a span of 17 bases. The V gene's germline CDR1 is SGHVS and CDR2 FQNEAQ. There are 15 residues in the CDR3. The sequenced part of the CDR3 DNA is TGTGCCAGCAGGATCACCAACCAGGGCTACACTGAA. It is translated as CASRITNQGYTE. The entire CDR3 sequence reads CASRITNQGYTEAFF.

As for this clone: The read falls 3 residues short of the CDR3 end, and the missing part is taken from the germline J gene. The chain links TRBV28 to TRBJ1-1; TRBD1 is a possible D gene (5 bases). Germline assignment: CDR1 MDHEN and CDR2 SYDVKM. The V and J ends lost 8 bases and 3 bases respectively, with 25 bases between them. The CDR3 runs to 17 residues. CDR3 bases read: TGTGCCAGCCTCCATCCGGGGGATTCTTTGGGGCACACTGAA. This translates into CASLHPGDSLGHTE. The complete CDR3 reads CASLHPGDSLGHTEAFF.

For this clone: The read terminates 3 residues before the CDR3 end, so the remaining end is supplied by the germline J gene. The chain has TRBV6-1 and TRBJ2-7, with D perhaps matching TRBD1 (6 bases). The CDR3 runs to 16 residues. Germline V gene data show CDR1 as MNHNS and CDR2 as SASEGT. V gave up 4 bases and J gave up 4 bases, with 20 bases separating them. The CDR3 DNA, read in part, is TGTGCCAGCAGTGGAAGCCTCAGGGGATCTAGATACGAG. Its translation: CASSGSLRGSRYE. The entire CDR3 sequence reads CASSGSLRGSRYEQYF.

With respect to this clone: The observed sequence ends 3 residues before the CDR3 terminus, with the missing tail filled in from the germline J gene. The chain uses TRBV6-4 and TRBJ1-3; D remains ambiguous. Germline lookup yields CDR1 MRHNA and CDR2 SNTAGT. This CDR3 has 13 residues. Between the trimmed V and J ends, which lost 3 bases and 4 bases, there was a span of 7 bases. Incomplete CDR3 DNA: TGTGCCAGCAGTGAACTGCCAGGAAACACC. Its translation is CASSELPGNT. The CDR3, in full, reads CASSELPGNTIYF.

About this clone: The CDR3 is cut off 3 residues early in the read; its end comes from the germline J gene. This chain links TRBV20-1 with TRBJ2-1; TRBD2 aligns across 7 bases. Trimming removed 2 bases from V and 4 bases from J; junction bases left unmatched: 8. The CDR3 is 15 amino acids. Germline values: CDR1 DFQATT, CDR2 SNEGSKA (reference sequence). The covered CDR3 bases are TGCAGTGCTAGACGGGGTAGCGGGTTTTACAATGAG. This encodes CSARRGSGFYNE. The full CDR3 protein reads CSARRGSGFYNEQFF.

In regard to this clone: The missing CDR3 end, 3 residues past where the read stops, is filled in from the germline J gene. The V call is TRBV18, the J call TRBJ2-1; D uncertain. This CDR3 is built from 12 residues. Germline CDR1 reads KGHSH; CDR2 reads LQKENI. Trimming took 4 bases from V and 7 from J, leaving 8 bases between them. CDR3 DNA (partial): TGTGCCAGCTCACTAGATACGAATGAG. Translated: CASSLDTNE. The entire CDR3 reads CASSLDTNEQFF.

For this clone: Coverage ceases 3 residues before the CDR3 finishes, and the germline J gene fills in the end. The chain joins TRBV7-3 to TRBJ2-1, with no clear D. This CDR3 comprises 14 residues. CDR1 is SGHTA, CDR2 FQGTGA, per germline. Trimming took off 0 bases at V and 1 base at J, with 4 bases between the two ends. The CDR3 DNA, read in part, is TGTGCCAGCAGCTTAACCGGGTCCTACAATGAG. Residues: CASSLTGSYNE. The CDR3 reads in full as CASSLTGSYNEQFF.

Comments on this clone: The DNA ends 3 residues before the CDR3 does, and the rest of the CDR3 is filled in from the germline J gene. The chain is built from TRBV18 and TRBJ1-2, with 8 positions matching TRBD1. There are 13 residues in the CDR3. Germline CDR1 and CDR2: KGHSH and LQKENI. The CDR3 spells CASSPGQGTSYTF. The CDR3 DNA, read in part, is TGTGCCAGCTCACCAGGACAGGGTACTAGT.

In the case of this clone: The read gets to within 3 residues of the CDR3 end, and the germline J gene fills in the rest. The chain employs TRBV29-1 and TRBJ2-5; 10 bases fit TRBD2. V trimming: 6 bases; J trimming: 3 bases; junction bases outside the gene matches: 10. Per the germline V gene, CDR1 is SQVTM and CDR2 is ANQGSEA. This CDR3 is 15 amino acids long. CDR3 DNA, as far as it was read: TGCAGCGTCGAATACAGCGGGAGGGCCGAAGAGACC. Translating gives CSVEYSGRAEET. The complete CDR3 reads CSVEYSGRAEETQYF.

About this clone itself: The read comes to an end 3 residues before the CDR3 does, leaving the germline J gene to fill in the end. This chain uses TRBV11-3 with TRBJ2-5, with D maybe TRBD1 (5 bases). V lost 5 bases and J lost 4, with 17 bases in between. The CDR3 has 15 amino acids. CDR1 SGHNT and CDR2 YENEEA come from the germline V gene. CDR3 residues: CASSPDDRPSETQYF. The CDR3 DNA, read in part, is TGTGCCAGCAGCCCCGACGACAGACCGTCAGAGACC.

The covered CDR3 bases are TGTGCCGGTGGACAGTCTTGGTACGAG. Its translation is CAGGQSWYE. From start to end, the CDR3 is CAGGQSWYEQYF. V is TRBV28 and J is TRBJ2-7; the D gene is possibly TRBD1 (6 bases). The read finishes 3 residues shy of the CDR3 end, and the germline J gene is used to complete it. Trimming pared 11 bases from V and 4 bases from J, leaving 15 bases between. This CDR3 contains 12 residues. Germline-derived CDR1 and CDR2 are MDHEN and SYDVKM.

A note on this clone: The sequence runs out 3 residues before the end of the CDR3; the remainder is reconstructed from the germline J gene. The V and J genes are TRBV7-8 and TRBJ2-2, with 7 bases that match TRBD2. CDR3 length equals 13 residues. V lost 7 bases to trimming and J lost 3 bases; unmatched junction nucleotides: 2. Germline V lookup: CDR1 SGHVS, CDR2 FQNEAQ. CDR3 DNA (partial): TGTGCCAGCATGCGGGAGTACACCGGGGAG. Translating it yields CASMREYTGE. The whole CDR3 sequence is CASMREYTGELFF.

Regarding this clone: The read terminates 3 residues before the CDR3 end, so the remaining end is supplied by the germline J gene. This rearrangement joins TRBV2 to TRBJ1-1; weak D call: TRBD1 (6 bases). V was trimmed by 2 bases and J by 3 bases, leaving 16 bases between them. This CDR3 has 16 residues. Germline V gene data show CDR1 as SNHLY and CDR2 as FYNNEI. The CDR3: CASSERGGEVDTEAFF. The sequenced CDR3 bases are TGTGCCAGCAGTGAAAGGGGGGGGGAGGTGGACACTGAA.

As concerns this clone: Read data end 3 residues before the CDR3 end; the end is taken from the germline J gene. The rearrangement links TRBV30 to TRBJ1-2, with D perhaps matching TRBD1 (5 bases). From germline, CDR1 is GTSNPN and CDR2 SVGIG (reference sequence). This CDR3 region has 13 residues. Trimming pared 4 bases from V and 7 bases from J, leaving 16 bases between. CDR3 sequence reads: CAWNRDSGLGYTF. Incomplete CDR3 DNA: TGTGCCTGGAACCGGGACTCCGGTCTTGGC. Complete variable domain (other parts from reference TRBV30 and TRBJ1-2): SQTIHQWPATLVQPVGSPLSLECTVEGTSNPNLYWYRQAAGRGLQLLFYSVGIGQISSEVPQNLSASRPQDRQFILSSKKLLLSDSGFYLCAWNRDSGLGYTFGSGTRLTVV.

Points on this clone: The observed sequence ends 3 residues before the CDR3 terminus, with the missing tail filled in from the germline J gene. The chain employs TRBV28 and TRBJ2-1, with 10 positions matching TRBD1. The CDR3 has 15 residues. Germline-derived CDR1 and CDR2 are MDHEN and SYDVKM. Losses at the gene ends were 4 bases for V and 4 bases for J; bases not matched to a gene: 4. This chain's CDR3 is CASSWTGGGYNEQFF. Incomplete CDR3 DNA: TGTGCCAGCAGTTGGACAGGGGGGGGATACAATGAG.

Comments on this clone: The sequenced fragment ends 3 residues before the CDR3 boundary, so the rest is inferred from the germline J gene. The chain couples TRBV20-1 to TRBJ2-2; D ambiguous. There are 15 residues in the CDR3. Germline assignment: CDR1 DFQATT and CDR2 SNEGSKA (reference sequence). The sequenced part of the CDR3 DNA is TGCAGTGCTAGAGATCCCCGGGTCCGGAATTCACCG. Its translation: CSARDPRVRNSP. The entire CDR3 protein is CSARDPRVRNSPLFF.

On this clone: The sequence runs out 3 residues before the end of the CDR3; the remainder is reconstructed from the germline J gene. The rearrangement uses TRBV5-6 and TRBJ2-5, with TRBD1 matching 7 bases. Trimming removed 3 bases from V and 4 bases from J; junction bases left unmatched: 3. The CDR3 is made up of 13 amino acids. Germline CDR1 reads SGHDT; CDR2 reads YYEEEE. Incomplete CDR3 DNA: TGTGCCAGCAGCTACCGGGACAGAGAGACC. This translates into CASSYRDRET. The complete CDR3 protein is CASSYRDRETQYF.

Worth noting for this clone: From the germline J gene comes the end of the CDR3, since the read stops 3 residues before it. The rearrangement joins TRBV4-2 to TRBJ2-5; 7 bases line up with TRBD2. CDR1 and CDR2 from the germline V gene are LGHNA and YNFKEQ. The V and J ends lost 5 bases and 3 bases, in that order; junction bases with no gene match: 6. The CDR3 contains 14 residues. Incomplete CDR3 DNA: TGTGCCAGCAGCACCCGACTAGCAGAAGAGACC. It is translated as CASSTRLAEET. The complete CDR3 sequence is CASSTRLAEETQYF.

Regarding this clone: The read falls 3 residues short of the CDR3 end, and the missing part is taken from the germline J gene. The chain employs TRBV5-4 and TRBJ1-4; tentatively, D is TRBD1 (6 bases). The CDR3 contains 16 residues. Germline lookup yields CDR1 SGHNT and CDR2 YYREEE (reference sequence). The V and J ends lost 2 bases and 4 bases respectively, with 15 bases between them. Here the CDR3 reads CASSLVGGGGNEKLFF. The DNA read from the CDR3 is TGTGCCAGCAGCTTAGTCGGGGGCGGGGGTAATGAAAAA.

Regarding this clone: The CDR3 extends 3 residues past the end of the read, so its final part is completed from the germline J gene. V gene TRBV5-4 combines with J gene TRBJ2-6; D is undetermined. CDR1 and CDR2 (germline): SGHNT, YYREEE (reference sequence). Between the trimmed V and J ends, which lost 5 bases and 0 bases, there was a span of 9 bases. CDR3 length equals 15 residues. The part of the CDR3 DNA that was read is TGTGCCAGCAGATCGTCAGACTCTGGGGCCAACGTC. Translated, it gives CASRSSDSGANV. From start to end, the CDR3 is CASRSSDSGANVLTF.

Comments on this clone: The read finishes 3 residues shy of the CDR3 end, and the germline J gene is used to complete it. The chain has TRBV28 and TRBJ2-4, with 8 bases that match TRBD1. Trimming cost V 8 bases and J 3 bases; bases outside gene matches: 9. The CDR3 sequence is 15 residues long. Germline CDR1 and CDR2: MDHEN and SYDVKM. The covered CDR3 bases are TGTGCCAGCCGGACTCAGGGGGCTGGCAAAAACATT. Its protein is CASRTQGAGKNI. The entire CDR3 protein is CASRTQGAGKNIQYF.

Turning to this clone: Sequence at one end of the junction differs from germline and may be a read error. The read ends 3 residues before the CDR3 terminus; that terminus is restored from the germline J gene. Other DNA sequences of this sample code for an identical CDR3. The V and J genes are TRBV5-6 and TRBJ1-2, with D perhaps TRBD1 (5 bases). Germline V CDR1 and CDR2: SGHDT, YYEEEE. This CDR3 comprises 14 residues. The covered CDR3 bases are TGTGCCAGCAGCTTGTCTCCGGGGGTCTATGGA. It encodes CASSLSPGVYG. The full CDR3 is CASSLSPGVYGYTF.

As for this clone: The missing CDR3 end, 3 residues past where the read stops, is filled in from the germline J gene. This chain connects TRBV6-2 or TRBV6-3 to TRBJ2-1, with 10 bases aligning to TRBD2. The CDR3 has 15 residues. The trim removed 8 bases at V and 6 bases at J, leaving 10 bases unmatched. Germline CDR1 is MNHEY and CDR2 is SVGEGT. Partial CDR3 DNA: TGTGCCAGCTTACGACTAGCGGGCGGGAGCAATGAG. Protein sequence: CASLRLAGGSNE. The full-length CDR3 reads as CASLRLAGGSNEQFF.

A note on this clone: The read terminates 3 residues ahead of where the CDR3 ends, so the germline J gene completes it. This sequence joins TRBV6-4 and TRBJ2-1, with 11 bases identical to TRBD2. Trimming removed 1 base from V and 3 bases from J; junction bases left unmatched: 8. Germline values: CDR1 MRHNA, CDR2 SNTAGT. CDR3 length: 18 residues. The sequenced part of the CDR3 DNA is TGTGCCAGCAGTGACTGCACTAGCGGGAGCTTCCTCTACAATGAG. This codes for CASSDCTSGSFLYNE. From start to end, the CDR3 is CASSDCTSGSFLYNEQFF.

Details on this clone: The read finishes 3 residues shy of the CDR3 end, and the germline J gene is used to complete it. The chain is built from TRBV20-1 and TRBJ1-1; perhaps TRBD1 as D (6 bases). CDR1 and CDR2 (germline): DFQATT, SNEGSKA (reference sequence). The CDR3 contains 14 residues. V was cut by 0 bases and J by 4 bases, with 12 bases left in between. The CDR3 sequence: CSARDGGGGTEAFF. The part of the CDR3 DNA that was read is TGCAGTGCTAGAGATGGTGGAGGGGGCACTGAA.